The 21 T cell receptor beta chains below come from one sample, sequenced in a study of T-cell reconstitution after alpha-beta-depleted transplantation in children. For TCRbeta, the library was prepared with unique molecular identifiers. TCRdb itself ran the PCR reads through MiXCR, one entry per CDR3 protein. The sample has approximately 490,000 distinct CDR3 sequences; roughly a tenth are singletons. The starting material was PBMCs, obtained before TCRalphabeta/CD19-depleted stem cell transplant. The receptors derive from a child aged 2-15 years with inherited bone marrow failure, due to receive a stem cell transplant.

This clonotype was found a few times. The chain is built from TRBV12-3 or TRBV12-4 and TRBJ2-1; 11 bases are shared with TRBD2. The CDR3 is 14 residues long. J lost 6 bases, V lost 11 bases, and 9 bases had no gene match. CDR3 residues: CAVHLAGGLNEQFF. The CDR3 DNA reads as TGTGCCGTCCACCTAGCGGGAGGACTCAATGAGCAGTTCTTC.

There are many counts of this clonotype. The CDR3 coding sequence is TGTGCCAGCAGCTTGGGACAGGGGGCGTATAACACTGAAGCTTTCTTT. Translation gives CASSLGQGAYNTEAFF. This rearrangement joins TRBV5-6 to TRBJ1-1; 10 nucleotides line up with TRBD1. Germline V gene sequence: CDR1 SGHDT, CDR2 YYEEEE. CDR3 length: 16 amino acids. Trimming removed 0 bases from V and 2 bases from J; junction bases left unmatched: 4.

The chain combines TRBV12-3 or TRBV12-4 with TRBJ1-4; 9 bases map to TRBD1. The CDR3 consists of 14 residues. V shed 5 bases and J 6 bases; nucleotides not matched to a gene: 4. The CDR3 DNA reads TGTGCCAGCAGTGCGGGACAGGGACATGAAAAACTGTTTTTT. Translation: CASSAGQGHEKLFF.

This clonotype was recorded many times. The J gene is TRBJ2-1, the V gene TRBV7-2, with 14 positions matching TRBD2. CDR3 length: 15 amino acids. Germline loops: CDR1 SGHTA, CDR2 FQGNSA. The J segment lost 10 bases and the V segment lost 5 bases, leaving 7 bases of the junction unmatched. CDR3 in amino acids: CASSLDRTSGREQFF. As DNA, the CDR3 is TGTGCCAGCAGCCTAGACCGGACTAGCGGGAGGGAGCAGTTCTTC.

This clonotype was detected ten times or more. The CDR3 protein is CAWSVGGSGELFF. The CDR3 DNA is TGTGCCTGGAGTGTGGGGGGCTCCGGGGAGCTGTTTTTT. The chain has TRBV30 and TRBJ2-2; either TRBD1 or TRBD2 may supply D (6 bases each). CDR1 GTSNPN and CDR2 SVGIG come from the germline V gene (reference sequence). The CDR3 sequence is 13 residues long. Trimming removed 0 bases at V and 6 bases at J, with 8 bases between.

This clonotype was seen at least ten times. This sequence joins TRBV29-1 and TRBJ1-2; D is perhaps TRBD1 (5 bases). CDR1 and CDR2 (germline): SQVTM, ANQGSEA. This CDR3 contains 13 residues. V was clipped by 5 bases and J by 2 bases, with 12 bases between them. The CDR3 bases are TGCAGCGTTCGGACCCCAGGGAACTATGGCTACACCTTC. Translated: CSVRTPGNYGYTF.

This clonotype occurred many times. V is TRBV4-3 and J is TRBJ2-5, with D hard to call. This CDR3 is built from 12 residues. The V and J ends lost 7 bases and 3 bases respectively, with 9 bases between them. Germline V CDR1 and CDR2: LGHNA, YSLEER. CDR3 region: CASKGPEETQYF. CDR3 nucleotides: TGCGCCAGCAAAGGGCCCGAAGAGACCCAGTACTTC.

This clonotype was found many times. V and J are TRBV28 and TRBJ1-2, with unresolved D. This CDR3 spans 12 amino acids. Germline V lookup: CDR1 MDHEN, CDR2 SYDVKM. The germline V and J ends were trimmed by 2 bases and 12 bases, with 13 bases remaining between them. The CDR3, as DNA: TGTGCCAGCAGTTTAGGGCCCGCCGGGGACACCTTC. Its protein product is CASSLGPAGDTF.

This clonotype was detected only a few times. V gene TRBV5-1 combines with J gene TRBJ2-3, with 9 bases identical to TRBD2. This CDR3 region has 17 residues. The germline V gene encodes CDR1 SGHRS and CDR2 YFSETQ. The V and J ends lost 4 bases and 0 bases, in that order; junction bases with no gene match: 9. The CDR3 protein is CASSPARGRVSTDTQYF. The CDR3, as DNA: TGCGCCAGCAGCCCCGCGCGCGGGAGGGTGAGCACAGATACGCAGTATTTT.

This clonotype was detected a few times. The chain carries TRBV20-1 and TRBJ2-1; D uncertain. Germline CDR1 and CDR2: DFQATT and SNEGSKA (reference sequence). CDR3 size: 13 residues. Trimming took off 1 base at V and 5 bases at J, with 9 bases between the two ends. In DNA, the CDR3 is TGCAGTGCTAGAGCGGTTGGGAACAATGAGCAGTTCTTC. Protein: CSARAVGNNEQFF.

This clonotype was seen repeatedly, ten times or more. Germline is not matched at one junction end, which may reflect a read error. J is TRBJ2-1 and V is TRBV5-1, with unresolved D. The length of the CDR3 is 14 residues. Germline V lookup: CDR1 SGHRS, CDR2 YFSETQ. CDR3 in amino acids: CASSFSSSYNEQFF. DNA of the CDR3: TGTGCCAGCAGTTTTTCAAGCTCCTACAATGAGCAGTTCTTC.

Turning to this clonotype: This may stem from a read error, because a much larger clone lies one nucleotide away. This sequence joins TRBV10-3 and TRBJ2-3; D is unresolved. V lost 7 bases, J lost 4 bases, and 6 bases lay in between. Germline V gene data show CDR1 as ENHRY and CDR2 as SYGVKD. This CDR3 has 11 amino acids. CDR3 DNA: TGTGCCATCACCAACGCAGATACGCAGTATTTT. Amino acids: CAITNADTQYF.

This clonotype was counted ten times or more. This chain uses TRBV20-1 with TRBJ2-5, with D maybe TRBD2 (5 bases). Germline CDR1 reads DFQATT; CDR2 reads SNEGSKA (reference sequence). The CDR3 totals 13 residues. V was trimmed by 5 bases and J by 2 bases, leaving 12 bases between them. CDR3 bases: TGCAGTGCTTGGGGAGAGGAACAAGAGACCCAGTACTTC. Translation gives CSAWGEEQETQYF.

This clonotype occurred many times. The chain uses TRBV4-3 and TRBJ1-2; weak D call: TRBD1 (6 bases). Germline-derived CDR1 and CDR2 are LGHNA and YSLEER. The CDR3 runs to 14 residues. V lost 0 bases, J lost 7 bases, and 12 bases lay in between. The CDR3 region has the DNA TGCGCCAGCAGCCAAGATGGGGGGGCGCTTGGCTACACCTTC. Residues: CASSQDGGALGYTF.

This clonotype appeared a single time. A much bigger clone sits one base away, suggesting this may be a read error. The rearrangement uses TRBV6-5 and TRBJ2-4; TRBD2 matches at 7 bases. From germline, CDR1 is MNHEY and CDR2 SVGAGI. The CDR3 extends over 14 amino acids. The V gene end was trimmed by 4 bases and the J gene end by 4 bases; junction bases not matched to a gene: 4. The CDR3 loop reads CASSLGEGKNIQYF. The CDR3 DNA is TGTGCCAGCAGTTTGGGGGAGGGTAAAAACATTCAGTACTTC.

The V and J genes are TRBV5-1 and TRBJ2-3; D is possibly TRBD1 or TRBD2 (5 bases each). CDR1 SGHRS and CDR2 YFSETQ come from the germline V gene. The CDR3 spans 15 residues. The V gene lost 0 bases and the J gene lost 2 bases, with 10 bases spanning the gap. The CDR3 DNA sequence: TGCGCCAGCAGCTTGGCGGGGACGGTCACAGATACGCAGTATTTT. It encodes CASSLAGTVTDTQYF.

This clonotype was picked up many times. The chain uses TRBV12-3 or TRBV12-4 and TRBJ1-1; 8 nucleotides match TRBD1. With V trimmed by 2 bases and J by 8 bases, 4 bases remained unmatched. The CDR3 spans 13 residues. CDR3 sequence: CASSLSRGLEAFF. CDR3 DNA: TGTGCCAGCAGTTTAAGCAGGGGGCTCGAAGCTTTCTTT.

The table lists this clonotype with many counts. The CDR3 DNA is TGTGCCAGCAGCCCCCTATTAGGGACTAGTTCCGGGGAGCTGTTTTTT. Its translation is CASSPLLGTSSGELFF. The chain combines TRBV4-2 with TRBJ2-2, with 8 bases matching TRBD2. Trimming cost V 4 bases and J 6 bases; bases outside gene matches: 10. This CDR3 is built from 16 residues. Germline CDR1 reads LGHNA; CDR2 reads YNFKEQ.

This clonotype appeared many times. CDR3 region: CATSEIGRHSNEQFF. In nucleotides, the CDR3 is TGTGCCACCAGTGAAATCGGGAGACATTCCAATGAGCAGTTCTTC. V and J are TRBV24-1 and TRBJ2-1; tentatively, D is TRBD2 (6 bases). This CDR3 region has 15 residues. V gave up 4 bases and J gave up 6 bases, with 15 bases separating them. CDR1 and CDR2 from the germline V gene are KGHDR and SFDVKD.

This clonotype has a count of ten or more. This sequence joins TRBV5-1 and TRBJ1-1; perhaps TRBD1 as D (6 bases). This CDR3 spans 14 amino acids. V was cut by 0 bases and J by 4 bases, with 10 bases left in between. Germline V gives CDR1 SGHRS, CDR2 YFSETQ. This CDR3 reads CASSLDGGGTEAFF. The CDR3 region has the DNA TGCGCCAGCAGCTTGGATGGAGGGGGCACTGAAGCTTTCTTT. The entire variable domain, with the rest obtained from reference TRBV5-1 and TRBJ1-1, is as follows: KAGVTQTPRYLIKTRGQQVTLSCSPISGHRSVSWYQQTPGQGLQFLFEYFSETQRNKGNFPGRFSGRQFSNSRSEMNVSTLELGDSALYLCASSLDGGGTEAFFGQGTRLTVV.

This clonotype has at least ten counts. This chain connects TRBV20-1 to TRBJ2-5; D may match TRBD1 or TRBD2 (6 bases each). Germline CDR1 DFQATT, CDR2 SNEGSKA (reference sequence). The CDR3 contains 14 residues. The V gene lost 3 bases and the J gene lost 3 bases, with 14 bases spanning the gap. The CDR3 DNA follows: TGCAGTGCTAGTCTAGGGGGGCGGGAAGAGACCCAGTACTTC. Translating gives CSASLGGREETQYF.